This entry lists 3 T cell receptor beta chains sequenced from one sample in a study of T-cell reconstitution after alpha-beta-depleted transplantation in children. Unique molecular identifiers tagged the TCRbeta library. In TCRdb, the PCR reads were re-called with MiXCR into one record per CDR3 protein. Here the sample spans approximately 980,000 distinct CDR3 sequences, about 29% being singletons. Source: PBMCs, mostly from graft donor cells, taken 360 days after TCRalphabeta/CD19-depleted stem cell transplant. These receptors all come from a boy younger than two who had a stem cell transplant for SCID, so the T cells may come from the graft donor.

The chain employs TRBV9 and TRBJ2-3, with 7 bases matching TRBD1. The CDR3 contains 17 residues. Germline CDR1 and CDR2: SGDLS and YYNGEE. Unmatched junction bases numbered 14, after V lost 3 bases and J lost 4 bases. This CDR3 reads CASSAWGEGAVADTQYF. The CDR3 coding sequence is TGTGCCAGCAGCGCCTGGGGCGAGGGGGCGGTTGCAGATACGCAGTATTTT.

The chain uses TRBV27 and TRBJ2-7, with 9 bases identical to TRBD1. Trimming removed 5 bases from V and 4 bases from J; junction bases left unmatched: 9. Germline CDR1 is MNHEY and CDR2 is SMNVEV (reference sequence). This CDR3 has 15 amino acids. CDR3 coding DNA: TGTGCCAGCAGTCAGAGGGGACAGGGTCGGTACGAGCAGTACTTC. Translation: CASSQRGQGRYEQYF.

This clonotype turned up a few times. The CDR3: CASRRGQWDSPLHF. The CDR3 bases are TGTGCCAGCAGGCGGGGACAATGGGATTCACCCCTCCACTTT. The J gene is TRBJ1-6, the V gene TRBV12-3 or TRBV12-4, with D tentatively TRBD1 (6 bases). CDR3 length: 14 amino acids. Trimming pared 6 bases from V and 8 bases from J, leaving 14 bases between.